These T cell receptor beta chains were read from a single sample in a study of cytomegalovirus exposure and HLA in healthy donors. Clones were read by immunoSEQ multiplex PCR, and TCRdb kept only the in-frame ones, dropping some. Of about 130,000 clones in the sample, 66% were seen once. The sample comprised PBMCs. These receptors all come from a human donor in good health. The CDR3 runs from the conserved cysteine through the conserved F or W. D genes are given only for firm matches. A row's size may be missing; if present it is once, few, many or a size class.

abundance: .
j_gene: TRBJ2-6
v_gene: TRBV4-1
d_gene: .
CDR3aa: CASSPEGSGANVLTF
CDR3nt: TGCGCCAGCAGCCCGGAGGGTTCTGGGGCCAACGTCCTGACTTTC

abundance: once
j_gene: TRBJ2-2
v_gene: TRBV27
d_gene: TRBD2
CDR3aa: CASSFRLAGVSDTGELFF
CDR3nt: TGTGCCAGCAGTTTTCGCCTAGCGGGAGTTTCGGACACCGGGGAGCTGTTTTTT

abundance: few
j_gene: TRBJ2-2
v_gene: TRBV2
d_gene: .
CDR3aa: CASTLSPLANTGELFF
CDR3nt: TGTGCCAGCACCCTCTCCCCCCTAGCTAACACCGGGGAGCTGTTTTTT

abundance: .
j_gene: TRBJ2-7
v_gene: TRBV6-5
d_gene: TRBD1
CDR3aa: CASSLGQGPYEQYF
CDR3nt: TGTGCCAGCAGTCTTGGACAGGGCCCCTACGAGCAGTACTTC

abundance: few
j_gene: TRBJ1-4
v_gene: TRBV4-3
d_gene: .
CDR3aa: CASSQDRTNEKLFF
CDR3nt: TGCGCCAGCAGCCAAGATCGTACTAATGAAAAACTGTTTTTT

abundance: .
j_gene: TRBJ1-5
v_gene: TRBV7-8
d_gene: .
CDR3aa: CASSLDAAESNQPQHF
CDR3nt: TGTGCCAGCAGCTTAGATGCAGCGGAAAGCAATCAGCCCCAGCATTTT

abundance: few
j_gene: TRBJ2-7
v_gene: TRBV27
d_gene: TRBD1
CDR3aa: CASSPGTDEQYF
CDR3nt: TGTGCCAGCAGCCCAGGGACAGACGAGCAGTACTTC

abundance: few
j_gene: TRBJ2-1
v_gene: TRBV19
d_gene: .
CDR3aa: CASSIRDSSYNEQFF
CDR3nt: TGTGCCAGTAGTATACGGGACTCCTCCTACAATGAGCAGTTCTTC

abundance: few
j_gene: TRBJ2-1
v_gene: TRBV5-1
d_gene: .
CDR3aa: CASTELGEANEQFF
CDR3nt: TGCGCCAGCACAGAGCTAGGGGAGGCCAATGAGCAGTTCTTC

abundance: .
j_gene: TRBJ1-1
v_gene: TRBV19
d_gene: .
CDR3aa: CASSMGGTEAFF
CDR3nt: TGTGCCAGTAGTATGGGGGGGACTGAAGCTTTCTTT

abundance: .
j_gene: TRBJ2-1
v_gene: TRBV7-9
d_gene: .
CDR3aa: CASSLSRGNEQFF
CDR3nt: TGTGCCAGCAGCCTTTCCCGGGGCAATGAGCAGTTCTTC

abundance: .
j_gene: TRBJ2-1
v_gene: TRBV7-2
d_gene: .
CDR3aa: CASSPSGYEQFF
CDR3nt: TGTGCCAGCAGCCCCTCAGGCTATGAGCAGTTCTTC

abundance: .
j_gene: TRBJ2-5
v_gene: TRBV27
d_gene: .
CDR3aa: CASSPRDGREETQYF
CDR3nt: TGTGCCAGCAGTCCCAGGGACGGTCGGGAGGAGACCCAGTACTTC

abundance: .
j_gene: TRBJ2-3
v_gene: TRBV5-1
d_gene: TRBD2
CDR3aa: CASSLGVAGRSTDTQYF
CDR3nt: TGCGCCAGCAGCTTGGGGGTAGCGGGCAGGTCAACAGATACGCAGTATTTT

abundance: .
j_gene: TRBJ2-3
v_gene: TRBV10-2
d_gene: TRBD2
CDR3aa: CASSESSLAGSQADTQYF
CDR3nt: TGCGCCAGCAGTGAGTCTTCCTTAGCGGGGAGTCAGGCAGATACGCAGTATTTT

abundance: .
j_gene: TRBJ2-5
v_gene: TRBV28
d_gene: TRBD1
CDR3aa: CASSFSSGTGQETQYF
CDR3nt: TGTGCCAGCAGTTTCTCCTCCGGGACAGGTCAAGAGACCCAGTACTTC

abundance: once
j_gene: TRBJ2-3
v_gene: TRBV6-5
d_gene: TRBD1
CDR3aa: CASSSGGSGTDTQYF
CDR3nt: TGTGCCAGCAGCTCAGGGGGCTCAGGGACAGATACGCAGTATTTT

abundance: .
j_gene: TRBJ2-1
v_gene: TRBV9
d_gene: TRBD2
CDR3aa: CASSVGTSGTPLYNEQFF
CDR3nt: TGTGCCAGCAGCGTAGGGACTAGCGGGACCCCACTTTACAATGAGCAGTTCTTC

abundance: .
j_gene: TRBJ2-7
v_gene: TRBV5-1
d_gene: .
CDR3aa: CASSLVGDPSYEQYF
CDR3nt: TGCGCCAGCAGCTTGGTGGGAGACCCCTCCTACGAGCAGTACTTC

abundance: once
j_gene: TRBJ2-1
v_gene: TRBV11-2
d_gene: TRBD1
CDR3aa: CASSLGQGRDEQFF
CDR3nt: TGTGCCAGCAGCTTAGGACAGGGGAGAGATGAGCAGTTCTTC

abundance: .
j_gene: TRBJ2-1
v_gene: TRBV27
d_gene: TRBD2
CDR3aa: CASSSQAGGANEQFF
CDR3nt: TGTGCCAGCAGTTCCCAAGCGGGAGGGGCTAATGAGCAGTTCTTC

abundance: .
j_gene: TRBJ1-2
v_gene: TRBV25-1
d_gene: .
CDR3aa: CASSEWWRTSWGYTF
CDR3nt: TGTGCCAGCAGTGAATGGTGGAGGACTTCGTGGGGCTACACCTTC

abundance: .
j_gene: TRBJ2-5
v_gene: TRBV5-1
d_gene: .
CDR3aa: CASSLMGSGQSETQYF
CDR3nt: TGCGCCAGCAGCTTGATGGGTAGTGGGCAATCGGAGACCCAGTACTTC

abundance: few
j_gene: TRBJ1-2
v_gene: TRBV28
d_gene: TRBD1
CDR3aa: CASSSPDRVYGYTF
CDR3nt: TGTGCCAGCAGTTCCCCGGACAGGGTCTATGGCTACACCTTC